This TCR beta chain stems from a study of OX40 agonist ivuxolimab in advanced cancers. As concerns this clone: At one of its ends the junction is not consistent with the germline gene, which may arise from a read error.

TCRdb's copy holds only in-frame clones and misses some; the assay was immunoSEQ multiplex PCR. The table records about 58,000 clones, roughly four fifths of them present only once. The CDR3 extends over 13 amino acids. Germline CDR1 and CDR2: SQVTM and ANQGSEA. The clonotype originates from an adult with an advanced solid tumor such as melanoma, head and neck, liver or kidney cancer. Sequenced material: CD4+ or CD8+ T cells sorted from blood, taken in a trial of the OX40 agonist ivuxolimab. The chain links TRBV29-1 to TRBJ2-1; the match to TRBD2 covers 9 bases. The CDR3 protein is CSVEEASGVLQIF. Written as DNA, the CDR3 is TGCAGCGTTGAAGAAGCTAGCGGGGTCCTTCAGATCTTC.